These T cell receptor beta chains were read from a single sample in a study of blood T cell repertoires in COVID-19. Repertoires were generated with immunoSEQ multiplex PCR, while TCRdb's copy carries only in-frame clones and drops some. This sample has some 300,000 clones, with roughly 86% found just once. Input material: PBMCs or T cells enriched from blood (not recorded which). These receptors originate from a woman aged 30 to 39 who had recovered from COVID-19. The CDR3 runs from the conserved cysteine through the conserved F or W. The D gene is left open where the match is weak.

TRBJ2-3,TRBD2,TRBV16,TGTGCCAGCAGCCGGACTAGCCCCACAGATACGCAGTATTTT,CASSRTSPTDTQYF
TRBJ2-1,-,TRBV6-5,TGTGCCAGCAGTTACCAGCGGCGCAGCTCCTACAATGAGCAGTTCTTC,CASSYQRRSSYNEQFF
TRBJ2-3,TRBD2,TRBV9,TGTGCCAGCAGCGCACCACCCGGGACTAGCGGGGACACAGATACGCAGTATTTT,CASSAPPGTSGDTDTQYF
TRBJ1-6,TRBD1,TRBV18,TGTGCCAGCTCACCCAGACAGGGGGGAAATTCACCCCTCCACTTT,CASSPRQGGNSPLHF
TRBJ1-2,-,TRBV27,TGTGCCAGCAGTTTATCGGGAGGGCCAAGTTATGGCTACACCTTC,CASSLSGGPSYGYTF
TRBJ1-6,-,TRBV19,TGTGCCAGTAGTATCGGGGACTATAATTCACCCCTCCACTTT,CASSIGDYNSPLHF
TRBJ2-7,-,TRBV11-2,TGTGCCAGCAGCTTAGATGGAATCAGGGCGCATACCTACGAGCAGTACTTC,CASSLDGIRAHTYEQYF
TRBJ2-7,TRBD1,TRBV5-4,TGTGCCAGCAGCACCGGGACAGCCTCCACCTACGAGCAGTACTTC,CASSTGTASTYEQYF
TRBJ2-3,TRBD2,TRBV5-1,TGCGCCAGCAGCTGGGGACTAGCGGGAGAGGGGGATACGCAGTATTTT,CASSWGLAGEGDTQYF
TRBJ1-3,-,TRBV19,TGTGCCAGTAGTCCCGACGGGAGCAGTGGAAACACCATATATTTT,CASSPDGSSGNTIYF
TRBJ2-7,-,TRBV6-1,TGTGCCAGCAGTGAAGAGGGGAATCAGGACGAGCAGTACTTC,CASSEEGNQDEQYF
TRBJ2-2,-,TRBV7-6,TGTGCCAGCAGCTTAGTGAGGGCATCGGGGGTTAACACCGGGGAGCTGTTTTTT,CASSLVRASGVNTGELFF
TRBJ1-1,-,TRBV9,TGTGCCAGCGCCTACAGGGAAGCGAACACTGAAGCTTTCTTT,CASAYREANTEAFF